The TCR beta chain under discussion was sequenced for a study of cytomegalovirus exposure and HLA in healthy donors. Germline-derived CDR1 and CDR2 are MDHEN and SYDVKM. The length of the CDR3 is 13 residues. V lost 2 bases, J lost 7 bases, and 11 bases lay in between. Findings of the study overall: Presence/absence analyses assumed roughly uniform sequencing depth across donors.

About this clone: Its antigen is still unknown.

The PCR was carried out with 60 Vbeta primers and 13 Jbeta primers. Measured with immunoSEQ multiplex PCR; TCRdb has only the in-frame clones, and not every one. The table lists about 200,000 clones, with about 0.74% in the top ten. V gene TRBV28 combines with J gene TRBJ1-2; D possibly corresponds to TRBD1 (6 bases). This clonotype was sampled from a boy between 10 and 17 years old in good health and CMV-seronegative. Sequenced input: PBMCs. The CDR3 bases are TGTGCCAGCAGTTTAGTGGCAGGGGTTGGCTACACCTTC. Translation: CASSLVAGVGYTF.